This passage covers 23 T cell receptor beta chains from one sample sequenced in a study of Ad26.COV2.S vaccination and SARS-CoV-2 variants. Sequencing used immunoSEQ multiplex PCR; TCRdb keeps in-frame clones, though not all of them. The sample includes 300,000 to 350,000 clones, roughly 90% of them seen just once. Treatment of the sample: roughly 20 received Ad26.COV2.S at low or high dose, single or two shots; about five received placebo; per-sample allocation not given. The samples date from day 63 after the first vaccine or placebo injection. Specimen: peripheral blood, collected in a trial of Ad26.COV2.S vaccine versus placebo. The receptors derive from a person between 18 and 60 years old who received the Ad26.COV2.S COVID-19 vaccine or a placebo.

J is TRBJ2-3 and V is TRBV7-2; 10 bases agree with TRBD2. The CDR3 spans 15 residues. The V segment lost 5 bases and the J segment 4 bases; nucleotides outside the gene matches: 6. Germline loops: CDR1 SGHTA, CDR2 FQGNSA. CDR3 in DNA: TGTGCCAGCAGCGTCTTAGCGGGGGGCCCAGATACGCAGTATTTT. Its translation is CASSVLAGGPDTQYF.

This clone was seen just once. The chain has TRBV6-6 and TRBJ1-3; D is unresolved. Trimming pared 9 bases from V and 4 bases from J, leaving 10 bases between. CDR1 and CDR2 from the germline V gene are MNHNY and SVGAGI (reference sequence). The CDR3 runs 12 residues. The CDR3 coding sequence is TGTGCCAGTCTCACGGAGGGAAACACCATATATTTT. It encodes CASLTEGNTIYF.

The chain uses TRBV6-5 and TRBJ2-5; 12 positions agree with TRBD2. CDR1 MNHEY and CDR2 SVGAGI come from the germline V gene. This CDR3 has 16 residues. Unmatched junction bases numbered 5, after V lost 4 bases and J lost 2 bases. The CDR3 sequence is CASSLTSGGDQETQYF. The CDR3 region has the DNA TGTGCCAGCAGTTTGACTAGCGGGGGAGATCAAGAGACCCAGTACTTC.

This clone was detected many times. The rearrangement uses TRBV7-8 and TRBJ1-1; D is ambiguous. V was pared by 3 bases and J by 4 bases, with 21 bases between. Per the germline V gene, CDR1 is SGHVS and CDR2 is FQNEAQ. This CDR3 contains 17 residues. The CDR3 protein is CASSLLGSGTFGTEAFF. CDR3 in DNA: TGTGCCAGCAGCTTGTTGGGGAGTGGCACATTTGGCACTGAAGCTTTCTTT.

This chain joins TRBV6-1 and TRBJ1-2; D is undetermined. The V and J ends lost 5 bases and 9 bases respectively, with 10 bases between them. Germline lookup yields CDR1 MNHNS and CDR2 SASEGT. This CDR3 comprises 11 residues. CDR3 loop: CASSSSRSYTF. The CDR3 DNA reads TGTGCCAGCAGTAGCTCTCGGAGCTACACCTTC.

The rearrangement uses TRBV6-1 and TRBJ1-2, with D uncertain. Trimming stripped 1 base from V and 6 bases from J, with 9 bases between. CDR3 length equals 13 residues. Germline values: CDR1 MNHNS, CDR2 SASEGT. DNA of the CDR3: TGTGCCAGCAGTGAAGTGGTTCAGGATGGCTACACCTTC. This gives the protein CASSEVVQDGYTF.

The chain recombines TRBV2 with TRBJ2-7; a weak D match, TRBD2 (6 bases). Germline assignment: CDR1 SNHLY and CDR2 FYNNEI. This CDR3 has 14 residues. The germline V and J ends were trimmed by 6 bases and 5 bases, with 17 bases remaining between them. For the CDR3, the DNA is TGTGCCAGCAGGGGGGACTTCCTGGTCCACGAGCAGTACTTC. Translation: CASRGDFLVHEQYF. The full variable domain, in which reference TRBV2 and TRBJ2-7 provide the parts outside the CDR3, is EPEVTQTPSHQVTQMGQEVILRCVPISNHLYFYWYRQILGQKVEFLVSFYNNEISEKSEIFDDQFSVERPDGSNFTLKIRSTKLEDSAMYFCASRGDFLVHEQYFGPGTRLTVT.

The V and J genes are TRBV9 and TRBJ2-4; a possible D gene is TRBD1 (5 bases). V was clipped by 3 bases and J by 6 bases, with 16 bases between them. This CDR3 is 15 amino acids long. The germline CDR1 and CDR2 sequences are SGDLS and YYNGEE. The DNA for the CDR3 is TGTGCCAGCAGCGGGACGATACAGGATTTAAACATTCAGTACTTC. Its protein is CASSGTIQDLNIQYF.

The CDR3 reads CASSDILRGKAQYF. The CDR3 region has the DNA TGTGCCAGCAGTGACATTTTAAGGGGTAAAGCGCAGTATTTT. This chain links TRBV6-1 with TRBJ2-3; D perhaps matches TRBD1 (5 bases). Between the trimmed V and J ends, which lost 3 bases and 10 bases, there was a span of 17 bases. Germline loops: CDR1 MNHNS, CDR2 SASEGT. The CDR3 totals 14 residues.

This chain links TRBV5-1 with TRBJ2-3, with 7 bases fitting TRBD2. CDR3 length: 15 residues. Germline V CDR1 and CDR2: SGHRS, YFSETQ. V trimming: 0 bases; J trimming: 2 bases; junction bases outside the gene matches: 3. In DNA form, the CDR3 reads TGCGCCAGCAGCTTGGGGGGGAGGGCCACAGATACGCAGTATTTT. As protein: CASSLGGRATDTQYF.

This rearrangement joins TRBV28 to TRBJ1-4; 9 bases match TRBD1. Germline assignment: CDR1 MDHEN and CDR2 SYDVKM. The length of the CDR3 is 15 residues. V dropped 3 bases and J dropped 10; count of bases not matched to a gene: 9. The CDR3 loop is CASSFLDRGRSKLFF. The DNA for the CDR3 is TGTGCCAGCAGTTTCCTCGACAGGGGGAGATCAAAACTGTTTTTT. Full variable domain (rest looked up from reference TRBV28 and TRBJ1-4): DVKVTQSSRYLVKRTGEKVFLECVQDMDHENMFWYRQDPGLGLRLIYFSYDVKMKEKGDIPEGYSVSREKKERFSLILESASTNQTSMYLCASSFLDRGRSKLFFGSGTQLSVL.

The V gene is TRBV7-3, the J gene TRBJ1-1; no definite D call. This CDR3 region has 16 residues. With 2 bases removed from V and 3 bases from J, the gap between germline ends came to 16 bases. Germline lookup yields CDR1 SGHTA and CDR2 FQGTGA. The CDR3 DNA reads as TGTGCCAGCAGCTTATGGGGTAGCGTGAGTGACACTGAAGCTTTCTTT. The encoded protein is CASSLWGSVSDTEAFF.

The gene calls are TRBV4-1 and TRBJ2-5, with a tentative D call TRBD1 (6 bases). CDR1 and CDR2 (germline): MGHRA, YSYEKL. V dropped 1 base and J dropped 5 bases, with 17 bases sitting between them. The CDR3 is 16 residues long. CDR3 nucleotides: TGCGCCAGCAGCCAAGGCCGAGGACAGTCGAGGGAGACCCAGTACTTC. Translating it yields CASSQGRGQSRETQYF.

The chain joins TRBV7-9 to TRBJ2-5; 9 bases are a match to TRBD2. The V and J ends lost 0 bases and 2 bases, in that order; junction bases with no gene match: 7. CDR1 is SEHNR, CDR2 FQNEAQ, per germline (reference sequence). This CDR3 is built from 17 residues. The CDR3 region is CASSLALSGGSQETQYF. CDR3 bases: TGTGCCAGCAGCTTAGCGTTGAGCGGGGGGTCGCAAGAGACCCAGTACTTC.

V and J are TRBV19 and TRBJ1-2, with 9 bases that match TRBD1. The CDR3 spans 18 residues. CDR1 is LNHDA and CDR2 is SQIVND in the germline V gene (reference sequence). Trimming removed 7 bases from V and 2 bases from J; junction bases left unmatched: 17. CDR3 sequence reads: CASTTIRDRESGNYGYTF. The CDR3 coding sequence is TGTGCCAGTACCACCATCCGGGACAGGGAGAGTGGGAACTATGGCTACACCTTC.

The rearrangement joins TRBV18 to TRBJ1-2; D is unclear. V gave up 2 bases and J gave up 6 bases, with 10 bases separating them. This CDR3 is 13 amino acids long. CDR1 KGHSH and CDR2 LQKENI come from the germline V gene. The CDR3 coding sequence is TGTGCCAGCTCACCAGGGAAGGAAAATGGCTACACCTTC. The encoded protein is CASSPGKENGYTF.

The V and J genes are TRBV3-1 (or the pseudogene TRBV3-2) and TRBJ2-7, with 7 bases fitting TRBD1. Germline V lookup: CDR1 LGHDT, CDR2 YNNKEL (reference sequence). V dropped 3 bases and J dropped 6; count of bases not matched to a gene: 8. The CDR3 contains 14 residues. CDR3: CASSHRQGSTEQYF. The CDR3 region has the DNA TGTGCCAGCAGCCATCGACAGGGATCCACCGAGCAGTACTTC.

This chain joins TRBV6-6 and TRBJ2-1; 8 bases agree with TRBD2. The junction had 14 bases not matched to a gene; V was cut back by 5 bases and J by 8 bases. The CDR3 is 16 residues long. The germline gives CDR1 MNHNY, CDR2 SVGAGI (reference sequence). The CDR3: CASSRNSGGTGHEQFF. Written as DNA, the CDR3 is TGTGCCAGCAGTAGGAACAGCGGGGGCACGGGCCATGAGCAGTTCTTC.

The J gene is TRBJ2-1, the V gene TRBV30; TRBD2 agrees at 12 bases. This CDR3 has 12 amino acids. CDR1 GTSNPN and CDR2 SVGIG come from the germline V gene (reference sequence). V was pared by 8 bases and J by 7 bases, with 3 bases of the junction left unmatched. The CDR3 nucleotides are TGTGCCGGCACTAGCGGGAGGAATGAGCAGTTCTTC. Amino acids: CAGTSGRNEQFF. Variable domain in full (rest from reference TRBV30 and TRBJ2-1): SQTIHQWPATLVQPVGSPLSLECTVEGTSNPNLYWYRQAAGRGLQLLFYSVGIGQISSEVPQNLSASRPQDRQFILSSKKLLLSDSGFYLCAGTSGRNEQFFGPGTRLTVL.

This sequence joins TRBV4-3 and TRBJ2-1; unclear D gene. Germline CDR1 and CDR2: LGHNA and YSLEER. The CDR3 extends over 15 amino acids. V lost 4 bases, J lost 4 bases, and 14 bases lay in between. The CDR3 DNA reads TGCGCCAGCAGCCCCGGGTCTTCCCCTTACAATGAGCAGTTCTTC. This sequence encodes CASSPGSSPYNEQFF.

This clone occurred once. The J gene is TRBJ1-1, the V gene TRBV11-3, with D possibly being TRBD1 (6 bases). CDR1 is SGHNT, CDR2 YENEEA, per germline. The CDR3 spans 15 residues. Trimming removed 5 bases at V and 8 bases at J, with 21 bases between. CDR3 sequence (DNA): TGTGCCAGCAGCCCCACGCTTGGGGGGCTCGTGGAAGCTTTCTTT. Translation gives CASSPTLGGLVEAFF.

The gene calls are TRBV6-5 and TRBJ1-1, with TRBD1 matching 7 bases. Germline V gene lookup returns CDR1 MNHEY and CDR2 SVGAGI. Trimming cost V 6 bases and J 6 bases; bases outside gene matches: 4. The CDR3 runs 12 residues. The CDR3 bases are TGTGCCAGCAGCCTCGACAGGGCTGAAGCTTTCTTT. Translating gives CASSLDRAEAFF.

The chain is built from TRBV4-3 and TRBJ2-4, with 11 bases matching TRBD2. Per germline, CDR1 LGHNA and CDR2 YSLEER. Trimming took 4 bases from V and 5 from J; bases not matched to a gene: 7. The CDR3 extends over 16 amino acids. For the CDR3, the DNA is TGCGCCAGCAGCCCTCTAGCGGGAGGAGGCCAAAACATTCAGTACTTC. This gives the protein CASSPLAGGGQNIQYF.